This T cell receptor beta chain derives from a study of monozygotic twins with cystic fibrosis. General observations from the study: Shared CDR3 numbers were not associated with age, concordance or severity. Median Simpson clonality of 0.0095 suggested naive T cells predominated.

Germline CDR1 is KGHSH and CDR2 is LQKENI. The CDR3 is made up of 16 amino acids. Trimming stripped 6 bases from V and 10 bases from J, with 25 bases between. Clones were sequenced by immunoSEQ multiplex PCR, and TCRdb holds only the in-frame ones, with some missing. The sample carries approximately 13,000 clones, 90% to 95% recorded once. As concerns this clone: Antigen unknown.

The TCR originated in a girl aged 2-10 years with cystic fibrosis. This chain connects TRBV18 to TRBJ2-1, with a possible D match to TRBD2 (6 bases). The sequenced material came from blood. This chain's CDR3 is CASSLIGTPLQLEQFF. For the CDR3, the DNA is TGTGCCAGCTCCCTTATAGGGACTCCTTTACAATTGGAGCAGTTCTTC.